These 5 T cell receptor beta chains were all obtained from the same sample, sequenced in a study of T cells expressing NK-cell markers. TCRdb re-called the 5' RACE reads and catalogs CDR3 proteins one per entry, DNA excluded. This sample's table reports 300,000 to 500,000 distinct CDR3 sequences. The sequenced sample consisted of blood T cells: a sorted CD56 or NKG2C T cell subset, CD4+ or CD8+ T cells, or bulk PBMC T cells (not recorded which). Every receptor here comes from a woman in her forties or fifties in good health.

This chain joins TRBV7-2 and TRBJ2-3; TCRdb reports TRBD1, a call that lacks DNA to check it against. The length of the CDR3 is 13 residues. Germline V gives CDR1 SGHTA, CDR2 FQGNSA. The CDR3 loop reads CASTGTTTDTQYF.

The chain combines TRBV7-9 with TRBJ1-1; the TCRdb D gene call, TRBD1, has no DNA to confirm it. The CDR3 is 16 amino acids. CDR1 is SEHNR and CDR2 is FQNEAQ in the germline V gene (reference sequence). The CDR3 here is CASSVGTGALNTEAFF.

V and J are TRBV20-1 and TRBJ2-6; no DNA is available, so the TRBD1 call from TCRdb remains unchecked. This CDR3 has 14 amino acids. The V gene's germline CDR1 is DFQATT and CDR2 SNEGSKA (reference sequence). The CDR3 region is CSARTGTGANVLTF.

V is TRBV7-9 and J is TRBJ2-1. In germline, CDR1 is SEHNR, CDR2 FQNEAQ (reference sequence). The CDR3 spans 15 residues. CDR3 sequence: CASSLRPITSDEQFF.

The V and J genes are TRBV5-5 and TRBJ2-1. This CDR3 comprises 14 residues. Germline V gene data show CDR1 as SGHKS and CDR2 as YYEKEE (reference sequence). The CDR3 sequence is CASSLVAANNEQFF.